These 30 T cell receptor beta chains originate from one sample sequenced in a study of shared clonotypes between healthy human individuals. Sequencing used immunoSEQ multiplex PCR; TCRdb keeps in-frame clones, though not all of them. This table holds 550,000 to 800,000 clones, roughly 91% found once. The sequencing input was memory CD8+ T cells from PBMCs. The subset denotes: CD45RO+ cells pooled with CCR7-negative TemRA cells. The origin of the receptors is a man younger than 35 in good health. Some clones in this sample may be carry-over from other donors' samples.

The rearrangement joins TRBV27 to TRBJ1-2, with D possibly being TRBD1 (6 bases). The CDR3 consists of 16 residues. From germline, CDR1 is MNHEY and CDR2 SMNVEV (reference sequence). Trimming stripped 2 bases from V and 7 bases from J, with 20 bases between. CDR3 amino acids: CASSLSTEGGAIGYTF. Here the CDR3 DNA reads TGTGCCAGCAGTTTAAGCACGGAGGGGGGGGCGATTGGCTACACCTTC.

The V gene is TRBV6-1, the J gene TRBJ2-7, with D possibly being TRBD2 (5 bases). CDR3 size: 11 residues. Looked up from germline, CDR1 is MNHNS and CDR2 is SASEGT. Trimming took 2 bases from V and 9 from J, leaving 8 bases between them. The DNA for the CDR3 is TGTGCCAGCAGTGAACAGGCGGGGCAGTACTTC. Protein sequence: CASSEQAGQYF.

V gene TRBV7-9 combines with J gene TRBJ2-1, with 11 bases lining up with TRBD2. V trimming: 3 bases; J trimming: 5 bases; junction bases outside the gene matches: 3. CDR1 is SEHNR and CDR2 is FQNEAQ in the germline V gene (reference sequence). There are 15 residues in the CDR3. CDR3 sequence (DNA): TGTGCCAGCAGCTTCCCGGGACTAGCGGACAATGAGCAGTTCTTC. Its protein is CASSFPGLADNEQFF.

The chain combines TRBV6-5 with TRBJ2-7; D tentatively reads TRBD1 or TRBD2 (5 bases each). Germline V gives CDR1 MNHEY, CDR2 SVGAGI. The CDR3 extends over 15 amino acids. Trimming shortened V by 5 bases and J by 5 bases, and 19 bases separated the two germline ends. CDR3 coding DNA: TGTGCCAGCAGTCGCTCTAGGACCAGGGACCACGAGCAGTACTTC. As protein: CASSRSRTRDHEQYF.

The chain has TRBV28 and TRBJ2-5; TRBD2 matches 7 bases. Trimming removed 3 bases from V and 7 bases from J; junction bases left unmatched: 5. The germline CDR1 and CDR2 sequences are MDHEN and SYDVKM. The CDR3 is 13 amino acids. CDR3 region: CASSFGPGGTQYF. CDR3 bases: TGTGCCAGCAGTTTCGGGCCGGGAGGGACCCAGTACTTC.

The V call is TRBV27, the J call TRBJ2-2; 9 nucleotides match TRBD1. Trimming cost V 5 bases and J 6 bases; bases outside gene matches: 10. The CDR3 totals 16 residues. Looked up from germline, CDR1 is MNHEY and CDR2 is SMNVEV (reference sequence). As DNA, the CDR3 is TGTGCCAGCAGTCAGCTCCGGGACAGGGTGGCCGGGGAGCTGTTTTTT. The encoded protein is CASSQLRDRVAGELFF.

The chain employs TRBV7-9 and TRBJ1-2, with TRBD1 matching 7 bases. The V and J ends lost 5 bases and 0 bases, in that order; junction bases with no gene match: 6. Per germline, CDR1 SEHNR and CDR2 FQNEAQ (reference sequence). This CDR3 is built from 15 residues. CDR3 DNA sequence: TGTGCCAGCAGCGAACACAGGGGACCTAACTATGGCTACACCTTC. It translates to CASSEHRGPNYGYTF.

The V call is TRBV28, the J call TRBJ2-7; D is unclear. Germline V gene lookup returns CDR1 MDHEN and CDR2 SYDVKM. Trimming removed 5 bases at V and 0 bases at J, with 8 bases between. The CDR3 consists of 13 residues. CDR3: CASSTDGSYEQYF. The CDR3 DNA follows: TGTGCCAGCAGTACGGACGGCTCCTACGAGCAGTACTTC.

Concerning this clone: This specimen includes other DNA sequences encoding the same CDR3. The chain has TRBV11-2 and TRBJ2-7; tentatively, D is TRBD1 (5 bases). CDR1 is SGHAT, CDR2 FQNNGV, per germline. The CDR3 length is 14 residues. V shed 1 base and J shed 3 bases, with 10 bases lying between them. CDR3 DNA sequence: TGTGCCAGCAGCTTAGTGGGGCAGGGCTACGAGCAGTACTTC. Translating it yields CASSLVGQGYEQYF. The whole variable domain, remainder taken from reference TRBV11-2 and TRBJ2-7, is EAGVAQSPRYKIIEKRQSVAFWCNPISGHATLYWYQQILGQGPKLLIQFQNNGVVDDSQLPKDRFSAERLKGVDSTLKIQPAKLEDSAVYLCASSLVGQGYEQYFGPGTRLTVT.

The rearrangement joins TRBV5-6 to TRBJ2-6; D call uncertain. CDR1 is SGHDT and CDR2 is YYEEEE in the germline V gene. The CDR3 loop spans 17 amino acids. Trimming pared 4 bases from V and 0 bases from J, leaving 14 bases between. The CDR3 DNA reads as TGTGCCAGCAGCCCGGATACCTACATCTCTGGGGCCAACGTCCTGACTTTC. This sequence encodes CASSPDTYISGANVLTF.

J is TRBJ2-1 and V is TRBV28; 8 nucleotides match TRBD2. Losses at the gene ends were 5 bases for V and 14 bases for J; bases not matched to a gene: 8. The V gene's germline CDR1 is MDHEN and CDR2 SYDVKM. This CDR3 has 12 residues. The CDR3 loop reads CASSQKTSVEFF. The CDR3 coding sequence is TGTGCCAGCAGTCAAAAGACTAGCGTGGAGTTCTTC.

The DNA for the CDR3 is TGCAGCGTTGAACTCTGGGACGGTTCGCCACTAGCCAAAAACATTCAGTACTTC. Translating it yields CSVELWDGSPLAKNIQYF. J is TRBJ2-4 and V is TRBV29-1; D is possibly TRBD1 or TRBD2 (5 bases each). CDR1 and CDR2 from the germline V gene are SQVTM and ANQGSEA. The CDR3 loop spans 18 amino acids. V was cut by 2 bases and J by 0 bases, with 20 bases left in between.

The J gene is TRBJ2-7, the V gene TRBV6-5; 9 positions match TRBD2. Germline lookup yields CDR1 MNHEY and CDR2 SVGAGI. Trimming at V came to 3 bases and at J to 7 bases, leaving 10 bases not matched to a gene. The CDR3 runs to 15 residues. The chain's CDR3 is CASSYGASGIGEQYF. In DNA form, the CDR3 reads TGTGCCAGCAGTTATGGAGCTAGCGGGATTGGGGAGCAGTACTTC.

This clone appeared a single time. The chain links TRBV29-1 to TRBJ1-1; D ambiguous. Germline assignment: CDR1 SQVTM and CDR2 ANQGSEA. The CDR3 spans 11 residues. The CDR3 is CGVTDNTEAFF. The CDR3 nucleotides are TGCGGAGTGACGGACAACACTGAAGCTTTCTTT.

This chain links TRBV30 with TRBJ2-7; D is unclear. V gave up 2 bases and J gave up 0 bases, with 11 bases separating them. The CDR3 sequence is 14 residues long. The germline V gene has CDR1 GTSNPN and CDR2 SVGIG (reference sequence). CDR3 sequence reads: CAWSRSTNSYEQYF. CDR3 bases: TGTGCCTGGAGTAGGAGTACCAACTCCTACGAGCAGTACTTC.

This chain links TRBV28 with TRBJ2-5; no clear D gene. There are 15 residues in the CDR3. The V gene's germline CDR1 is MDHEN and CDR2 SYDVKM. The ends were cut back, 2 bases at V and 1 base at J, with 11 bases in the middle. CDR3 in amino acids: CASSLRGARQETQYF. CDR3 sequence (DNA): TGTGCCAGCAGTTTACGCGGCGCCCGCCAAGAGACCCAGTACTTC.

This chain links TRBV29-1 with TRBJ1-1, with 9 bases aligning to TRBD1. Germline V gene sequence: CDR1 SQVTM, CDR2 ANQGSEA. The CDR3 is 12 amino acids. Losses at the gene ends were 7 bases for V and 11 bases for J; bases not matched to a gene: 11. CDR3 amino acids: CSAGTGFPPAFF. CDR3 DNA sequence: TGCAGCGCGGGGACAGGGTTTCCCCCGGCTTTCTTT.

The chain couples TRBV5-5 to TRBJ1-1, with 9 bases aligning to TRBD1. Germline trimming cut 4 bases from V and 5 bases from J; bases unmatched to any gene: 9. Germline-derived CDR1 and CDR2 are SGHKS and YYEKEE (reference sequence). The CDR3 consists of 15 residues. As DNA, the CDR3 is TGTGCCAGCAGCCTAAACCCCGACAGGGGGACTGAAGCTTTCTTT. As protein: CASSLNPDRGTEAFF.

This rearrangement joins TRBV9 to TRBJ2-1; TRBD2 matches 9 bases. Germline V gene sequence: CDR1 SGDLS, CDR2 YYNGEE. This CDR3 contains 16 residues. J lost 7 bases, V lost 0 bases, and 8 bases had no gene match. The DNA for the CDR3 is TGTGCCAGCAGCGTAGTCGTAGCGGGAGAGGTGAATGAGCAGTTCTTC. This codes for CASSVVVAGEVNEQFF. Together with reference TRBV9 and TRBJ2-1, the CDR3 gives the full variable domain: DSGVTQTPKHLITATGQRVTLRCSPRSGDLSVYWYQQSLDQGLQFLIQYYNGEERAKGNILERFSAQQFPDLHSELNLSSLELGDSALYFCASSVVVAGEVNEQFFGPGTRLTVL.

The table lists this clone with many counts. V gene TRBV5-4 combines with J gene TRBJ1-1; perhaps TRBD1 as D (5 bases). The CDR3 totals 13 residues. Trimming shortened V by 0 bases and J by 7 bases, and 10 bases separated the two germline ends. The V gene's germline CDR1 is SGHNT and CDR2 YYREEE (reference sequence). The CDR3 DNA follows: TGTGCCAGCAGCTTGGGGGGGTCGGGTGAAGCTTTCTTT. This sequence encodes CASSLGGSGEAFF.

The chain employs TRBV11-2 and TRBJ2-1, with TRBD2 matching 8 bases. This CDR3 has 16 residues. V trimming: 0 bases; J trimming: 2 bases; junction bases outside the gene matches: 3. The germline gives CDR1 SGHAT, CDR2 FQNNGV. The CDR3 nucleotides are TGTGCCAGCAGCTTAGATGGGCGGGAGGCCTACAATGAGCAGTTCTTC. It codes for CASSLDGREAYNEQFF.

The chain has TRBV4-1 and TRBJ2-1, with 12 bases that match TRBD2. The V gene end was trimmed by 2 bases and the J gene end by 3 bases; junction bases not matched to a gene: 5. This CDR3 is built from 17 residues. The germline gives CDR1 MGHRA, CDR2 YSYEKL. The CDR3 DNA reads as TGCGCCAGCAGCCAACGGACTAGCGGGACAGTCTACAATGAGCAGTTCTTC. Its protein is CASSQRTSGTVYNEQFF.

V is TRBV28 and J is TRBJ2-7; D gene uncertain. CDR1 and CDR2 from the germline V gene are MDHEN and SYDVKM. V was clipped by 3 bases and J by 3 bases, with 6 bases between them. The CDR3 consists of 12 residues. In nucleotides, the CDR3 is TGTGCCAGCAGTTTGAGAATCTACGAGCAGTACTTC. Translated, it gives CASSLRIYEQYF.

The J gene is TRBJ2-7, the V gene TRBV7-9; D gene ambiguous. Germline V gene sequence: CDR1 SEHNR, CDR2 FQNEAQ (reference sequence). The CDR3 is 12 amino acids. Trimming shortened V by 5 bases and J by 4 bases, and 9 bases separated the two germline ends. The CDR3 nucleotides are TGTGCCAGCAGCAACGACCGATACGAGCAGTACTTC. Protein sequence: CASSNDRYEQYF.

The chain carries TRBV29-1 and TRBJ2-7; tentatively, D is TRBD2 (6 bases). Between the trimmed V and J ends, which lost 0 bases and 0 bases, there was a span of 12 bases. This CDR3 is 15 amino acids long. Germline CDR1 SQVTM, CDR2 ANQGSEA. CDR3 residues: CSVEEGGTGSYEQYF. The CDR3 DNA is TGCAGCGTTGAAGAAGGCGGGACGGGCTCCTACGAGCAGTACTTC.

The chain has TRBV4-2 and TRBJ2-2; 9 bases agree with TRBD1. Trimming removed 2 bases from V and 6 bases from J; junction bases left unmatched: 7. Germline CDR1 LGHNA, CDR2 YNFKEQ. The CDR3 is made up of 16 amino acids. CDR3 protein: CASSQSPGQGAGELFF. The DNA of the CDR3 is TGTGCCAGCAGCCAAAGCCCGGGACAGGGAGCCGGGGAGCTGTTTTTT.

This chain links TRBV5-6 with TRBJ2-6; D is ambiguous. V lost 1 base to trimming and J lost 0 bases, with 5 bases between them. The CDR3 length is 15 residues. Germline V gene data show CDR1 as SGHDT and CDR2 as YYEEEE. CDR3 in amino acids: CASSLRNSGANVLTF. For the CDR3, the DNA is TGTGCCAGCAGCTTGAGAAACTCTGGGGCCAACGTCCTGACTTTC.

On this clone itself: Other DNA sequences from this sample encode an identical CDR3 as well. This sequence joins TRBV7-9 and TRBJ1-1; D gene ambiguous. V was clipped by 3 bases and J by 3 bases, with 5 bases between them. This CDR3 is built from 12 residues. The germline V gene encodes CDR1 SEHNR and CDR2 FQNEAQ (reference sequence). The DNA of the CDR3 is TGTGCCAGCAGCTTTGGGGACACTGAAGCTTTCTTT. This encodes CASSFGDTEAFF.

This clone has only one observation. The gene calls are TRBV27 and TRBJ1-2; D is ambiguous. The CDR3 is 13 amino acids. The ends were cut back, 9 bases at V and 6 bases at J, with 17 bases in the middle. Germline V gene data show CDR1 as MNHEY and CDR2 as SMNVEV (reference sequence). CDR3 DNA: TGTGCCAGTCGGGGAGTCCCCCTTGATGGCTACACCTTC. Its protein is CASRGVPLDGYTF.

This sequence joins TRBV27 and TRBJ2-1, with D perhaps given as TRBD1 or TRBD2 (5 bases each). V was trimmed by 5 bases and J by 2 bases, leaving 13 bases between them. From germline, CDR1 is MNHEY and CDR2 SMNVEV (reference sequence). The CDR3 contains 15 residues. CDR3 coding DNA: TGTGCCAGCAGTCCCTGGCTGGGGGCCTACAATGAGCAGTTCTTC. Translating it yields CASSPWLGAYNEQFF.